A single sample gave rise to the 25 T cell receptor beta chains below, sequenced in a study of T cell responses to AZD1222 COVID-19 vaccine. Repertoires were generated with immunoSEQ multiplex PCR, while TCRdb's copy carries only in-frame clones and drops some. The repertoire consists of around 140,000 clones, with 65% to 90% occurring once and the leading ten covering around 8.3%. The material was peripheral blood, obtained 28 days after the second dose of the MenACWY control vaccine. The receptors derive from an adult who received the MenACWY meningococcal vaccine as a control.

V and J are TRBV28 and TRBJ1-2; no reliable D call. The CDR3 extends over 15 amino acids. The V gene's germline CDR1 is MDHEN and CDR2 SYDVKM. V was shortened by 5 bases and J by 0 bases, with 13 bases between the two germline ends. CDR3 amino acids: CASSLPSSANYGYTF. DNA of the CDR3: TGTGCCAGCAGTCTCCCGTCCAGCGCTAACTATGGCTACACCTTC.

The rearrangement uses TRBV29-1 and TRBJ2-3, with D perhaps matching TRBD2 (6 bases). Germline values: CDR1 SQVTM, CDR2 ANQGSEA. This CDR3 spans 13 amino acids. V was shortened by 4 bases and J by 4 bases, with 12 bases between the two germline ends. The CDR3 loop reads CSVGDFRADTQYF. DNA for the CDR3: TGCAGCGTTGGGGACTTCAGGGCAGATACGCAGTATTTT.

The chain is built from TRBV28 and TRBJ1-1; no definite D call. V was pared by 5 bases and J by 3 bases, with 16 bases between. The CDR3 has 15 residues. Per germline, CDR1 MDHEN and CDR2 SYDVKM. CDR3 amino acids: CASSDHQIGYTEAFF. The CDR3 DNA reads TGTGCCAGCAGTGACCACCAGATTGGGTACACTGAAGCTTTCTTT. Combining the CDR3 with reference TRBV28 and TRBJ1-1 gives the whole variable domain DVKVTQSSRYLVKRTGEKVFLECVQDMDHENMFWYRQDPGLGLRLIYFSYDVKMKEKGDIPEGYSVSREKKERFSLILESASTNQTSMYLCASSDHQIGYTEAFFGQGTRLTVV.

The chain links TRBV28 to TRBJ1-2; D remains unclear. The CDR3 sequence is 15 residues long. Germline CDR1 MDHEN, CDR2 SYDVKM. Trimming took 1 base from V and 4 from J, leaving 13 bases between them. CDR3 sequence (DNA): TGTGCCAGCAGTTTATCCGGATTTATGGGCTATGGCTACACCTTC. Its translation is CASSLSGFMGYGYTF.

The chain couples TRBV5-4 to TRBJ2-3; TRBD2 matches at 7 bases. The CDR3 loop spans 16 amino acids. Per the germline V gene, CDR1 is SGHNT and CDR2 is YYREEE (reference sequence). The J segment lost 1 base and the V segment lost 4 bases, leaving 9 bases of the junction unmatched. This CDR3 is CASSLERGWGTDTQYF. CDR3 DNA: TGTGCCAGCAGCCTCGAGCGGGGTTGGGGCACAGATACGCAGTATTTT.

The rearrangement joins TRBV11-3 to TRBJ2-2; D is unclear. Looked up from germline, CDR1 is SGHNT and CDR2 is YENEEA. The CDR3 runs to 14 residues. Trimming stripped 0 bases from V and 7 bases from J, with 9 bases between. The CDR3 bases are TGTGCCAGCAGCTTAGATCGCTGGGTCGGGGAGCTGTTTTTT. Translating gives CASSLDRWVGELFF. The complete variable domain, with remaining parts taken from reference TRBV11-3 and TRBJ2-2, reads EAGVVQSPRYKIIEKKQPVAFWCNPISGHNTLYWYLQNLGQGPELLIRYENEEAVDDSQLPKDRFSAERLKGVDSTLKIQPAELGDSAVYLCASSLDRWVGELFFGEGSRLTVL.

The genes are TRBV6-4 and TRBJ1-2, with D unresolved. The germline V gene encodes CDR1 MRHNA and CDR2 SNTAGT. Trimming pared 1 base from V and 7 bases from J, leaving 7 bases between. This CDR3 comprises 12 residues. CDR3 nucleotide sequence: TGTGCCAGCAGTGACTGGGGAGGTGGCTACACCTTC. It yields the protein CASSDWGGGYTF.

Only one count was recorded for this clone. The junction shows a germline mismatch at one end, possibly a read error. The chain links TRBV7-7 to TRBJ2-1, with 8 nucleotides matching TRBD2. CDR3 size: 15 residues. Germline V lookup: CDR1 SSHAT, CDR2 FNYEAQ (reference sequence). The CDR3 coding sequence is TGTGCTAGCAGCTCGGGACTAGATAGTTCCAATGAGCAGTTCTTC. Its translation: CASSSGLDSSNEQFF. Filled out from reference TRBV7-7 and TRBJ2-1, the complete variable domain reads GAGVSQSPRYKVTKRGQDVTLRCDPISSHATLYWYQQALGQGPEFLTYFNYEAQPDKSGLPSDRFSAERPEGSISTLTIQRTEQRDSAMYRCASSSGLDSSNEQFFGPGTRLTVL.

The chain links TRBV19 to TRBJ1-5; 8 nucleotides line up with TRBD1. CDR1 and CDR2 from the germline V gene are LNHDA and SQIVND (reference sequence). The V and J ends lost 4 bases and 3 bases, in that order; junction bases with no gene match: 8. The CDR3 contains 16 residues. The CDR3 spells CASSTWTGRNNQPQHF. In nucleotides, the CDR3 is TGTGCCAGTAGTACCTGGACAGGGAGGAACAATCAGCCCCAGCATTTT.

The chain is built from TRBV7-6 and TRBJ2-2; D possibly corresponds to TRBD2 (6 bases). CDR3 length equals 14 residues. Germline-derived CDR1 and CDR2 are SGHVS and FNYEAQ. With 5 bases removed from V and 2 bases from J, the gap between germline ends came to 9 bases. The CDR3 is CASSQAGNTGELFF. In nucleotides, the CDR3 is TGTGCCAGCAGCCAAGCGGGTAACACCGGGGAGCTGTTTTTT.

This clone was picked up one time. The V gene is TRBV19, the J gene TRBJ2-7, with D hard to call. Germline V gene data show CDR1 as LNHDA and CDR2 as SQIVND (reference sequence). The CDR3 runs 14 residues. V was trimmed by 7 bases and J by 8 bases, leaving 21 bases between them. This CDR3 is CASNELDLLGKQYV. Here the CDR3 DNA reads TGTGCCAGTAATGAACTGGACCTTCTTGGAAAGCAGTACGTC.

The chain is built from TRBV27 and TRBJ2-5; 9 bases line up with TRBD2. This CDR3 comprises 16 residues. After removal of 2 bases from V and 5 bases from J, the junction contained 9 bases not matched to a gene. Germline V gene sequence: CDR1 MNHEY, CDR2 SMNVEV (reference sequence). The CDR3 DNA reads as TGTGCCAGCAGTTTAGTGCGGGGGGGCCTGGTTGAGACCCAGTACTTC. Protein product: CASSLVRGGLVETQYF.

The J gene is TRBJ1-1, the V gene TRBV7-2, with 10 nucleotides matching TRBD1. Trimming removed 2 bases from V and 7 bases from J; junction bases left unmatched: 4. The V gene's germline CDR1 is SGHTA and CDR2 FQGNSA. This CDR3 contains 14 residues. This CDR3 reads CASSLTRDRGEAFF. The DNA of the CDR3 is TGTGCCAGCAGCTTAACCCGGGACAGGGGTGAAGCTTTCTTT.

This clone was found once. CDR3 sequence reads: CATSRDTSTDTQYF. CDR3 in DNA: TGTGCCACCTCGAGGGACACAAGCACAGATACGCAGTATTTT. V gene TRBV24-1 combines with J gene TRBJ2-3, with a weak D call TRBD1 (6 bases). Germline CDR1 KGHDR, CDR2 SFDVKD. This CDR3 spans 14 amino acids. Trimming cost V 9 bases and J 0 bases, with 12 bases left between them.

This clone was counted once. This chain connects TRBV11-2 to TRBJ1-1, with TRBD1 as a possible D gene (5 bases). CDR3 length: 15 amino acids. Germline V CDR1 and CDR2: SGHAT, FQNNGV. The V gene lost 3 bases and the J gene lost 3 bases, with 14 bases spanning the gap. CDR3 sequence reads: CASSFSVRVDTEAFF. In DNA form, the CDR3 reads TGTGCCAGCAGCTTTTCGGTCAGGGTGGACACTGAAGCTTTCTTT.

This clone was recorded only once. The V and J genes are TRBV5-1 and TRBJ2-3; 8 bases match TRBD1. The CDR3 length is 13 residues. The trim removed 4 bases at V and 5 bases at J, leaving 3 bases unmatched. The germline gives CDR1 SGHRS, CDR2 YFSETQ. The chain's CDR3 is CASSRGQGDTQYF. In nucleotides, the CDR3 is TGCGCCAGCAGCCGAGGACAGGGAGATACGCAGTATTTT. The entire variable domain, with the rest obtained from reference TRBV5-1 and TRBJ2-3, is as follows: KAGVTQTPRYLIKTRGQQVTLSCSPISGHRSVSWYQQTPGQGLQFLFEYFSETQRNKGNFPGRFSGRQFSNSRSEMNVSTLELGDSALYLCASSRGQGDTQYFGPGTRLTVL.

The CDR3 spells CASSDSGLATDTQYF. CDR3 DNA: TGTGCCAGCAGTGACTCGGGACTAGCCACAGATACGCAGTATTTT. The chain links TRBV6-4 to TRBJ2-3; TRBD2 matches at 9 bases. Losses at the gene ends were 0 bases for V and 2 bases for J; bases not matched to a gene: 0. This CDR3 has 15 residues. The germline gives CDR1 MRHNA, CDR2 SNTAGT.

The chain recombines TRBV10-3 with TRBJ1-5, with a possible D match to TRBD1 (5 bases). Germline V gives CDR1 ENHRY, CDR2 SYGVKD. The V end was cut by 7 bases, the J end by 4 bases, with 11 bases between. There are 13 residues in the CDR3. CDR3 sequence reads: CAITPDINQPQHF. The CDR3, as DNA: TGTGCCATCACCCCGGACATAAATCAGCCCCAGCATTTT.

The chain has TRBV5-1 and TRBJ2-3; a weak D match, TRBD2 (6 bases). The CDR3 is 14 residues long. Trimming took off 4 bases at V and 6 bases at J, with 15 bases between the two ends. Germline V gives CDR1 SGHRS, CDR2 YFSETQ. The CDR3 bases are TGCGCCAGCAGCCCCCCCGGGGGAGCGGATACGCAGTATTTT. This gives the protein CASSPPGGADTQYF.

The chain employs TRBV12-3 or TRBV12-4 and TRBJ1-1, with 7 bases fitting TRBD1. Losses at the gene ends were 7 bases for V and 5 bases for J; bases not matched to a gene: 7. The CDR3 contains 13 residues. CDR3 nucleotides: TGTGCCAGCATACAGGGGTCCGAGACTGAAGCTTTCTTT. Protein product: CASIQGSETEAFF.

This CDR3 is CARRQGNEKLFF. The CDR3 DNA reads TGCGCCAGACGACAGGGGAATGAAAAACTGTTTTTT. V usage is TRBV5-1 and J usage is TRBJ1-4; 8 bases agree with TRBD1. Germline loops: CDR1 SGHRS, CDR2 YFSETQ. CDR3 size: 12 residues. V was clipped by 8 bases and J by 5 bases; unmatched bases: 2.

Only one count was recorded for this clone. The V gene is TRBV5-1, the J gene TRBJ1-2, with 9 positions matching TRBD1. V shed 0 bases, J shed 4 bases, and the junction held 4 bases outside the gene matches. The germline V gene has CDR1 SGHRS and CDR2 YFSETQ. The CDR3 contains 15 residues. The CDR3 DNA follows: TGCGCCAGCAGCTTGGCGCCGGGACAGGGCTATGGCTACACCTTC. Its translation: CASSLAPGQGYGYTF.

The CDR3 is CASSPRGQGSFEQYF. In nucleotides, the CDR3 is TGTGCCAGCAGCCCCCGAGGACAGGGAAGTTTCGAGCAGTACTTC. The J gene is TRBJ2-7, the V gene TRBV28; 8 nucleotides match TRBD1. With 6 bases clipped from V and 6 bases from J, the junction kept 13 bases outside the gene matches. The CDR3 covers 15 residues. Germline CDR1 and CDR2: MDHEN and SYDVKM.

The V call is TRBV27, the J call TRBJ2-7; D assignment may be TRBD1 or TRBD2 (5 bases each). Per germline, CDR1 MNHEY and CDR2 SMNVEV (reference sequence). V lost 6 bases, J lost 4 bases, and 13 bases lay in between. CDR3 length: 13 amino acids. The CDR3 is CASRRFGGYEQYF. CDR3 sequence (DNA): TGTGCCAGCAGGCGGTTTGGGGGATACGAGCAGTACTTC.

This chain links TRBV19 with TRBJ2-5; 8 nucleotides line up with TRBD1. V was clipped by 2 bases and J by 4 bases; unmatched bases: 6. Germline loops: CDR1 LNHDA, CDR2 SQIVND (reference sequence). The CDR3 is made up of 15 amino acids. The CDR3 is CASSISRGPPETQYF. Here the CDR3 DNA reads TGTGCCAGTAGTATATCCAGGGGGCCCCCAGAGACCCAGTACTTC.